The 12 T cell receptor beta chains below all came from one sample that was sequenced in a study of HIV-infected children after antiretroviral therapy interruption (dated by TCRdb to between 2019 and 2020). In the paper's terms, the treatment or condition label means: PENTA 11 planned treatment interruption arm or continuous ART arm. Libraries came from 3' RACE. Sequencing used an Illumina MiSeq. To correct PCR amplification bias, TCR libraries were generated from RNA with a 3' RACE protocol that used unique molecular identifiers. Using fastp at Q25 and MiXCR, TCRdb reprocessed the public reads and kept productive beta chains. CDR3 protein sequences are deduplicated, and each keeps its most common genes and DNA. The sample data list about 15,000 distinct CDR3 sequences, and 3.4% of these were observed just once. Around a third of the sample comes from the top ten. The sample here was CD45RO+ CD8+ T cells from PBMCs, pooled from several time points, taken from a donor given antiretroviral therapy, either interrupted or continuous. Per the publication, the cell subset or site label means: memory CD8+ CD45RO+ CD45RA- T cells. The receptors here all came from a pool of human donors with HIV.

Many counts were recorded for this clonotype. The rearrangement uses TRBV7-9 and TRBJ2-2; 9 bases map to TRBD2. V was pared by 5 bases and J by 0 bases, with 10 bases of the junction left unmatched. The CDR3 extends over 18 amino acids. CDR1 is SEHNR and CDR2 is FQNEAQ in the germline V gene (reference sequence). The CDR3 region has the DNA TGTGCCAGCAGCGTCAGGGCTAGCGGGGAATCGAACACCGGGGAGCTGTTTTTT. Encoded protein: CASSVRASGESNTGELFF.

This clonotype appeared many times. The J gene is TRBJ2-3, the V gene TRBV12-3 or TRBV12-4, with TRBD2 matching over 9 bases. Losses at the gene ends were 5 bases for V and 1 base for J; bases not matched to a gene: 13. The CDR3 extends over 18 amino acids. In nucleotides, the CDR3 is TGTGCCAGCAGTATTTTAGCGGGGGACAATAGGGGCACAGATACGCAGTATTTT. Translation: CASSILAGDNRGTDTQYF.

This clonotype was found many times. The chain recombines TRBV20-1 with TRBJ2-1; 8 bases align to TRBD2. The J segment lost 7 bases and the V segment lost 0 bases, leaving 8 bases of the junction unmatched. The germline CDR1 and CDR2 sequences are DFQATT and SNEGSKA (reference sequence). The CDR3 covers 15 residues. CDR3 protein: CSARDVLAGLNEQFF. The CDR3 DNA sequence: TGCAGTGCTAGAGATGTTTTAGCGGGATTAAATGAGCAGTTCTTC.

This clonotype was observed many times. This sequence joins TRBV4-2 and TRBJ2-7; 8 nucleotides line up with TRBD2. This CDR3 comprises 16 residues. Germline V CDR1 and CDR2: LGHNA, YNFKEQ. The trim removed 0 bases at V and 5 bases at J, leaving 9 bases unmatched. CDR3 in amino acids: CASSQDYSSGSDEQYF. DNA for the CDR3: TGTGCCAGCAGCCAAGATTATTCTAGCGGGTCTGACGAGCAGTACTTC.

The CDR3 DNA reads TGCAGTGCTAGCCCCCCGGACCCGGGGTACCCCTACGAGCAGTACTTC. Its translation: CSASPPDPGYPYEQYF. This chain connects TRBV20-1 to TRBJ2-7; maybe TRBD2 (5 bases). Germline V gives CDR1 DFQATT, CDR2 SNEGSKA (reference sequence). V lost 3 bases and J 2 bases, leaving 20 bases between the germline ends. This CDR3 has 16 amino acids.

This clonotype was recorded at least ten times. The rearrangement links TRBV5-1 to TRBJ2-4, with a tentative D call TRBD1 (6 bases). The germline V gene has CDR1 SGHRS and CDR2 YFSETQ. The CDR3 is 15 amino acids. The ends were cut back, 3 bases at V and 7 bases at J, with 17 bases in the middle. CDR3 sequence: CASSSRSHQGNIQYF. CDR3 sequence (DNA): TGCGCCAGCAGCTCCCGGAGTCATCAGGGGAACATTCAGTACTTC.

The gene calls are TRBV28 and TRBJ1-4, with D possibly matching TRBD1 (5 bases). Germline CDR1 is MDHEN and CDR2 is SYDVKM. V was clipped by 4 bases and J by 5 bases, with 11 bases between them. CDR3 length: 14 residues. The CDR3 spells CASSSGFGNEKLFF. CDR3 nucleotide sequence: TGTGCCAGCAGTTCAGGGTTCGGGAATGAAAAACTGTTTTTT. The full variable domain, in which reference TRBV28 and TRBJ1-4 provide the parts outside the CDR3, is DVKVTQSSRYLVKRTGEKVFLECVQDMDHENMFWYRQDPGLGLRLIYFSYDVKMKEKGDIPEGYSVSREKKERFSLILESASTNQTSMYLCASSSGFGNEKLFFGSGTQLSVL.

This clonotype has a count of ten or more. The chain couples TRBV5-1 to TRBJ1-1, with 9 positions matching TRBD1. CDR1 is SGHRS, CDR2 YFSETQ, per germline. Trimming at V came to 3 bases and at J to 4 bases, leaving 10 bases not matched to a gene. The CDR3 is 16 residues long. The CDR3 DNA reads TGCGCCAGCAGCTCGCTACAGGGGGCAGGGATCACTGAAGCTTTCTTT. This codes for CASSSLQGAGITEAFF.

By frequency in the sample, this clonotype is medium-sized. The V and J genes are TRBV27 and TRBJ1-6; D perhaps matches TRBD1 (6 bases). The germline V gene encodes CDR1 MNHEY and CDR2 SMNVEV (reference sequence). This CDR3 comprises 15 residues. V lost 5 bases to trimming and J lost 3 bases, with 11 bases between them. Here the CDR3 DNA reads TGTGCCAGCAGTCCCGGGACACACTATAATTCACCCCTCCACTTT. Protein sequence: CASSPGTHYNSPLHF.

This clonotype turned up a few times. The V gene is TRBV7-2, the J gene TRBJ2-7, with 8 bases lining up with TRBD1. The CDR3 is 17 amino acids. Germline V gives CDR1 SGHTA, CDR2 FQGNSA. J was trimmed by 2 bases and V by 1 base; bases with no gene match: 10. The CDR3 DNA follows: TGTGCCAGCAGCTTAGAAGTTAGACAGGGGCCACCCTACGAGCAGTACTTC. Encoded protein: CASSLEVRQGPPYEQYF.

This clonotype has at least ten counts. The CDR3 nucleotides read TGTGCTAGTGTCGGGACAGACGGCAATCAGCCCCAGCATTTT. It is translated as CASVGTDGNQPQHF. This chain joins TRBV12-5 and TRBJ1-5; the match to TRBD1 covers 7 bases. CDR3 length: 14 amino acids. Looked up from germline, CDR1 is LGHNT and CDR2 is FRNRAP. J gave up 2 bases and V 7 bases, and 5 bases lay outside the gene matches. Together with reference TRBV12-5 and TRBJ1-5, the CDR3 gives the full variable domain: DARVTQTPRHKVTEMGQEVTMRCQPILGHNTVFWYRQTMMQGLELLAYFRNRAPLDDSGMPKDRFSAEMPDATLATLKIQPSEPRDSAVYFCASVGTDGNQPQHFGDGTRLSIL.

This clonotype showed up many times. The genes are TRBV20-1 and TRBJ2-7; D unclear. V dropped 2 bases and J dropped 3 bases, with 14 bases sitting between them. Germline V gene data show CDR1 as DFQATT and CDR2 as SNEGSKA (reference sequence). The CDR3 loop spans 14 amino acids. The DNA of the CDR3 is TGCAGTGCTAGAACAAATGGGGATTTCTACGAGCAGTACTTC. Translating gives CSARTNGDFYEQYF.